The TCR beta chain described here comes from a study of response to subunit inactivated influenza vaccine. Points from the study as a whole: A suggestion made by the authors is that each seasonal influenza vaccination recruits few new T cells.

There are 14 residues in the CDR3. The germline V gene encodes CDR1 MDHEN and CDR2 SYDVKM. V lost 2 bases and J lost 9, with 13 bases in between. This clonotype was picked up many times. Antigen specificity is unknown. TCRdb reprocessed the RT-PCR reads with MiXCR, giving one entry per CDR3 protein. Here the sample spans 550,000 to 650,000 distinct CDR3 sequences, roughly 12% being singletons. The sequenced sample was PBMCs from blood, obtained on the day of vaccination. J is TRBJ1-4 and V is TRBV28; a possible D gene is TRBD1 (6 bases). This TCR came from a man in his fifties who received an inactivated influenza vaccine. In nucleotides, the CDR3 is TGTGCCAGCAGTTTAGGACTACAGGGTAAAAAACTGTTTTTT. Its protein product is CASSLGLQGKKLFF.